The 30 T cell receptor beta chains below come from one sample, sequenced in a study of T cell responses to AZD1222 COVID-19 vaccine. Assay used: immunoSEQ multiplex PCR; TCRdb lists only in-frame clones, some missing. The repertoire holds about 140,000 clones, with over 85% as singletons. The sequenced sample was peripheral blood, obtained 28 days after the second AZD1222 dose. The receptors were sampled from an adult who received the AZD1222 COVID-19 vaccine.

This chain uses TRBV19 with TRBJ1-3; D is possibly TRBD1 (5 bases). There are 15 residues in the CDR3. Germline CDR1 is LNHDA and CDR2 is SQIVND (reference sequence). Trimming took off 4 bases at V and 5 bases at J, with 15 bases between the two ends. As DNA, the CDR3 is TGTGCCAGTAGTAGCCAGGGAGGAATTAGAAACACCATATATTTT. Its protein is CASSSQGGIRNTIYF. The complete variable domain, with remaining parts taken from reference TRBV19 and TRBJ1-3, reads DGGITQSPKYLFRKEGQNVTLSCEQNLNHDAMYWYRQDPGQGLRLIYYSQIVNDFQKGDIAEGYSVSREKKESFPLTVTSAQKNPTAFYLCASSSQGGIRNTIYFGEGSWLTVV.

This chain joins TRBV24-1 and TRBJ1-2, with D uncertain. Germline assignment: CDR1 KGHDR and CDR2 SFDVKD. This CDR3 has 13 residues. The V end lost 4 bases, the J end lost 1 base, and 6 bases lay between the germline ends. In DNA form, the CDR3 reads TGTGCCACCAGTGAGAGCTATAACTATGGCTACACCTTC. Translated, it gives CATSESYNYGYTF.

The chain links TRBV4-1 to TRBJ2-1, with D uncertain. V was pared by 3 bases and J by 3 bases, with 0 bases between. This CDR3 is 11 amino acids long. Germline V gene data show CDR1 as MGHRA and CDR2 as YSYEKL. The CDR3 spells CASSHYNEQFF. CDR3 in DNA: TGCGCCAGCAGCCACTACAATGAGCAGTTCTTC.

This clone turned up a few times. The CDR3 loop is CASITGGSNQPQHF. For the CDR3, the DNA is TGTGCCAGCATAACAGGGGGCAGCAATCAGCCCCAGCATTTT. The chain uses TRBV28 and TRBJ1-5, with 9 bases fitting TRBD1. Germline CDR1 MDHEN, CDR2 SYDVKM. V gave up 7 bases and J gave up 1 base; unmatched junction bases: 2. The CDR3 contains 14 residues. The full variable domain, in which reference TRBV28 and TRBJ1-5 provide the parts outside the CDR3, is DVKVTQSSRYLVKRTGEKVFLECVQDMDHENMFWYRQDPGLGLRLIYFSYDVKMKEKGDIPEGYSVSREKKERFSLILESASTNQTSMYLCASITGGSNQPQHFGDGTRLSIL.

The gene calls are TRBV28 and TRBJ1-5; 9 nucleotides line up with TRBD1. Germline loops: CDR1 MDHEN, CDR2 SYDVKM. J lost 6 bases, V lost 5 bases, and 11 bases had no gene match. This CDR3 spans 16 amino acids. The CDR3 bases are TGTGCCAGCAGTATCTCCGGGACAGGGCTGACTCAGCCCCAGCATTTT. Encoded protein: CASSISGTGLTQPQHF.

This sequence joins TRBV10-2 and TRBJ2-7; unclear D gene. Germline CDR1 reads WSHSY; CDR2 reads SAAADI. The CDR3 runs 11 residues. V was cut by 9 bases and J by 5 bases, with 11 bases left in between. Here the CDR3 reads CASRSRDEQYF. CDR3 nucleotides: TGCGCCAGTAGGTCCCGCGACGAGCAGTACTTC.

This clone turned up a few times. The chain joins TRBV15 to TRBJ2-7; TRBD1 matches at 8 bases. This CDR3 spans 16 amino acids. The germline V gene has CDR1 LNHNV and CDR2 YYDKDF (reference sequence). Trimming at V came to 5 bases and at J to 6 bases, leaving 15 bases not matched to a gene. CDR3 DNA: TGTGCCACCAGCCCGAATGATAGACAGGGGAGAGGCGAGCAGTACTTC. It is translated as CATSPNDRQGRGEQYF.

The chain has TRBV7-8 and TRBJ2-7, with 10 bases aligning to TRBD2. The CDR3 length is 14 residues. J lost 5 bases, V lost 1 base, and 2 bases had no gene match. CDR1 SGHVS and CDR2 FQNEAQ come from the germline V gene. CDR3 DNA sequence: TGTGCCAGCAGCTTAGTTACTAGCGGGAACGAGCAGTACTTC. Its protein product is CASSLVTSGNEQYF.

The chain employs TRBV7-2 and TRBJ2-1; perhaps TRBD2 as D (5 bases). Germline lookup yields CDR1 SGHTA and CDR2 FQGNSA. V lost 2 bases, J lost 8 bases, and 16 bases lay in between. The CDR3 is 15 amino acids. The CDR3 here is CASSLLTGSSDEQFF. CDR3 nucleotides: TGTGCCAGCAGCTTACTGACGGGGTCCTCGGATGAGCAGTTCTTC.

The chain has TRBV7-2 and TRBJ1-5; 9 bases are shared with TRBD1. Germline V CDR1 and CDR2: SGHTA, FQGNSA. CDR3 length: 14 amino acids. The ends lost 2 bases at V and 7 bases at J; junction bases unmatched: 3. The CDR3 region is CASSLTGTGQPQHF. As DNA, the CDR3 is TGTGCCAGCAGCTTAACCGGGACAGGGCAGCCCCAGCATTTT.

The chain employs TRBV7-8 and TRBJ2-1; 9 bases agree with TRBD2. V was clipped by 2 bases and J by 3 bases; unmatched bases: 5. The CDR3 loop spans 16 amino acids. Looked up from germline, CDR1 is SGHVS and CDR2 is FQNEAQ. CDR3 loop: CASSLLAGLLYNEQFF. Here the CDR3 DNA reads TGTGCCAGCAGCTTACTAGCGGGGCTCCTCTACAATGAGCAGTTCTTC.

This sequence joins TRBV7-2 and TRBJ2-1; the match to TRBD2 covers 7 bases. The V gene's germline CDR1 is SGHTA and CDR2 FQGNSA. This CDR3 has 17 residues. J lost 3 bases, V lost 5 bases, and 13 bases had no gene match. Here the CDR3 DNA reads TGTGCCAGCAGCCACCTTGGTCGTGCGGGGGACTACAATGAGCAGTTCTTC. It yields the protein CASSHLGRAGDYNEQFF.

Here the CDR3 DNA reads TGTGCCAGCAGCTTGGAAGGGGGCGGAATCACTGAAGCTTTCTTT. Protein sequence: CASSLEGGGITEAFF. The gene calls are TRBV5-5 and TRBJ1-1; 7 bases agree with TRBD1. The junction had 6 bases not matched to a gene; V was cut back by 0 bases and J by 4 bases. Germline V lookup: CDR1 SGHKS, CDR2 YYEKEE (reference sequence). The CDR3 has 15 amino acids.

This clone has just one count. Within the sample, other DNA sequences also encode this same CDR3. V usage is TRBV7-2 and J usage is TRBJ2-1; 9 bases are a match to TRBD2. Germline trimming cut 1 base from V and 12 bases from J; bases unmatched to any gene: 1. The germline gives CDR1 SGHTA, CDR2 FQGNSA. There are 12 residues in the CDR3. CDR3 loop: CASSLVRGGQFF. The CDR3 coding sequence is TGTGCCAGCAGCTTAGTGCGGGGGGGGCAGTTCTTC.

This clone turned up a few times. Other DNA sequences from this sample encode an identical CDR3 as well. The gene calls are TRBV5-4 and TRBJ2-5, with D tentatively TRBD1 (5 bases). Germline loops: CDR1 SGHNT, CDR2 YYREEE (reference sequence). The CDR3 is 14 amino acids. Trimming removed 4 bases at V and 0 bases at J, with 10 bases between. DNA of the CDR3: TGTGCCAGCAGCCCCGACAGAAACCAAGAGACCCAGTACTTC. Translation: CASSPDRNQETQYF.

The chain uses TRBV11-2 and TRBJ2-1, with TRBD2 identical over 12 bases. CDR1 SGHAT and CDR2 FQNNGV come from the germline V gene. V was pared by 3 bases and J by 3 bases, with 3 bases of the junction left unmatched. This CDR3 is 16 amino acids long. The CDR3 loop reads CASSLTSGRNYNEQFF. As DNA, the CDR3 is TGTGCCAGCAGCTTGACTAGCGGGAGAAACTACAATGAGCAGTTCTTC.

The chain is built from TRBV25-1 and TRBJ2-1; 12 nucleotides line up with TRBD2. Trimming removed 3 bases from V and 6 bases from J; junction bases left unmatched: 6. The germline CDR1 and CDR2 sequences are MGHDK and SYGVNS. The CDR3 covers 16 residues. CDR3 residues: CASSEAGTSGRNEQFF. In nucleotides, the CDR3 is TGTGCCAGCAGTGAGGCCGGGACTAGCGGGCGCAATGAGCAGTTCTTC.

The chain links TRBV19 to TRBJ1-1; 9 bases align to TRBD1. CDR1 LNHDA and CDR2 SQIVND come from the germline V gene (reference sequence). This CDR3 contains 17 residues. Losses at the gene ends were 5 bases for V and 6 bases for J; bases not matched to a gene: 16. The CDR3 DNA follows: TGTGCCAGTAGTGCAGTGACAGGGGGAATAAGAAGTTCTGAAGCTTTCTTT. Its translation: CASSAVTGGIRSSEAFF.

The sample holds one count of this clone. The V and J genes are TRBV30 and TRBJ2-1; the D gene is possibly TRBD2 (6 bases). CDR1 and CDR2 (germline): GTSNPN, SVGIG (reference sequence). The V end lost 2 bases, the J end lost 7 bases, and 18 bases lay between the germline ends. The CDR3 is 15 residues long. The CDR3 DNA reads TGTGCCTGGAGTCAGAAAAACATAGGAGGGAATGAGCAGTTCTTC. Residues: CAWSQKNIGGNEQFF.

V usage is TRBV11-3 and J usage is TRBJ2-2; tentative D call: TRBD1 (5 bases). The CDR3 has 13 amino acids. Deletions cut 2 bases from V and 6 bases from J, with 7 bases between. Germline CDR1 and CDR2: SGHNT and YENEEA. Written as DNA, the CDR3 is TGTGCCAGCAGCTTAATAGGGGCCGGGGAGCTGTTTTTT. Translation gives CASSLIGAGELFF.

The CDR3 reads CASSPHSGQNEKLFF. The CDR3 nucleotides are TGTGCCAGCAGCCCGCACTCGGGACAGAATGAAAAACTGTTTTTT. The V gene is TRBV4-2, the J gene TRBJ1-4; 7 bases are shared with TRBD1. The CDR3 length is 15 residues. Germline V lookup: CDR1 LGHNA, CDR2 YNFKEQ. Unmatched junction bases numbered 7, after V lost 4 bases and J lost 5 bases.

CDR3 sequence reads: CASSPDPNYGYTF. The CDR3 DNA sequence: TGTGCCAGCTCACCAGACCCTAACTATGGCTACACCTTC. The genes are TRBV18 and TRBJ1-2; D gene unclear. Germline loops: CDR1 KGHSH, CDR2 LQKENI. This CDR3 comprises 13 residues. Trimming took 2 bases from V and 0 from J, leaving 4 bases between them.

V usage is TRBV19 and J usage is TRBJ1-4; 9 bases are a match to TRBD1. Trimming cost V 6 bases and J 8 bases; bases outside gene matches: 16. This CDR3 has 17 residues. CDR1 and CDR2 from the germline V gene are LNHDA and SQIVND (reference sequence). The CDR3: CASRGTGSPSIGEKLFF. Here the CDR3 DNA reads TGTGCCAGTAGAGGGACAGGGTCCCCCTCGATAGGAGAAAAACTGTTTTTT.

The rearrangement joins TRBV21-1 to TRBJ2-2; TRBD1, the table's D call, lacks a check against the DNA. TRBV21-1 is a known pseudogene. The CDR3 contains 17 residues. Here the CDR3 reads CASNGQGQNPNTGELFF. In DNA, the CDR3 is TGTGCCAGCAACGGACAGGGCCAGAACCCGAACACCGGGGAGCTGTTTTTT.

In DNA, the CDR3 is TGTGCCACCAGTGATGATCTGACGGGAGAGCAGTTCTTC. Its protein product is CATSDDLTGEQFF. The rearrangement links TRBV24-1 to TRBJ2-1; a possible D gene is TRBD2 (5 bases). The V gene lost 3 bases and the J gene lost 10 bases, with 12 bases spanning the gap. The CDR3 extends over 13 amino acids. Germline V gene lookup returns CDR1 KGHDR and CDR2 SFDVKD.

The V gene is TRBV3-1 (or the pseudogene TRBV3-2), the J gene TRBJ2-7, with D uncertain. The germline CDR1 and CDR2 sequences are LGHDT and YNNKEL (reference sequence). Trimming pared 4 bases from V and 0 bases from J, leaving 7 bases between. The CDR3 totals 13 residues. CDR3 sequence (DNA): TGTGCCAGCAGCCCATGGGACTCCTACGAGCAGTACTTC. It specifies CASSPWDSYEQYF.

The V gene is TRBV4-1, the J gene TRBJ1-5, with 8 nucleotides matching TRBD1. Per germline, CDR1 MGHRA and CDR2 YSYEKL. The trim removed 1 base at V and 2 bases at J, leaving 1 base unmatched. CDR3 length: 15 residues. The CDR3 loop reads CASSQVTGGNQPQHF. The CDR3 DNA reads as TGCGCCAGCAGCCAAGTGACAGGGGGCAATCAGCCCCAGCATTTT.

This clone has more than one count but fewer than ten. V gene TRBV10-1 combines with J gene TRBJ2-7; 8 bases agree with TRBD2. This CDR3 spans 14 amino acids. Germline-derived CDR1 and CDR2 are WNHNN and SYGVQD (reference sequence). With V trimmed by 3 bases and J by 4 bases, 5 bases remained unmatched. CDR3 loop: CASSEGSGVYEQYF. CDR3 nucleotides: TGCGCCAGCAGTGAAGGTAGCGGGGTGTACGAGCAGTACTTC.

V and J are TRBV19 and TRBJ2-1; perhaps TRBD1 as D (5 bases). Trimming took off 3 bases at V and 7 bases at J, with 19 bases between the two ends. The CDR3 extends over 16 amino acids. CDR1 LNHDA and CDR2 SQIVND come from the germline V gene (reference sequence). The CDR3 coding sequence is TGTGCCAGTAGTATCCAGGGCAGGGTTCTGGGGAATGAGCAGTTCTTC. This gives the protein CASSIQGRVLGNEQFF.

The chain has TRBV9 and TRBJ1-2, with D maybe TRBD1 (6 bases). V shed 4 bases and J shed 8 bases, with 18 bases lying between them. The CDR3 is 14 amino acids. In germline, CDR1 is SGDLS, CDR2 YYNGEE. The CDR3 bases are TGTGCCAGCAGCACCGAGGGGGGGGCGCGAGGCTACACCTTC. Its protein is CASSTEGGARGYTF.